These 32 T cell receptor beta chains were all obtained from the same sample, sequenced in a study of molecular identifiers for immune sequencing clone quantification. TCRdb re-derived calls from the PCR reads in MiXCR, one entry per CDR3 protein. The table records some 320,000 distinct CDR3 sequences, about 22% of them present only once. Sequencing was done on a sample of naive CD8+ T cells from blood, with Jurkat cell RNA spiked in. Described subset: FACS-sorted CD8+CD4-CCR7+CD45RA+ naive T cells. All receptors come from a human donor in good health. Some libraries in this study had Jurkat cell RNA spiked in.

This clonotype was recorded at least ten times. The CDR3 DNA reads TGCAGTGCTAGGGGGCAGGACGACGAGCAGTACTTC. It specifies CSARGQDDEQYF. This chain uses TRBV20-1 with TRBJ2-7; TRBD1 might be the D (5 bases). CDR3 length: 12 residues. Trimming took off 3 bases at V and 5 bases at J, with 11 bases between the two ends. The germline V gene has CDR1 DFQATT and CDR2 SNEGSKA (reference sequence).

This clonotype was detected ten times or more. V and J are TRBV11-2 and TRBJ2-7; tentative D call: TRBD1 (5 bases). V dropped 6 bases and J dropped 4 bases, with 13 bases sitting between them. The germline CDR1 and CDR2 sequences are SGHAT and FQNNGV. The CDR3 runs to 13 residues. In DNA form, the CDR3 reads TGTGCCAGCAGACTCCTTTCAGGGTACGAGCAGTACTTC. Translation: CASRLLSGYEQYF.

V is TRBV30 and J is TRBJ2-7; possible D gene TRBD2, 6 bases. The CDR3 runs 12 residues. Looked up from germline, CDR1 is GTSNPN and CDR2 is SVGIG (reference sequence). Trimming cost V 0 bases and J 11 bases, with 14 bases left between them. CDR3 coding DNA: TGTGCCTGGAGTGTAGGGGCCGGGGAGGAGTACTTC. Amino acid sequence: CAWSVGAGEEYF.

Many counts were recorded for this clonotype. This sequence joins TRBV7-9 and TRBJ2-7, with D perhaps TRBD2 (6 bases). V was cut by 8 bases and J by 0 bases, with 17 bases left in between. Germline V gives CDR1 SEHNR, CDR2 FQNEAQ (reference sequence). This CDR3 has 15 amino acids. CDR3 in amino acids: CASGDGGVSSYEQYF. Here the CDR3 DNA reads TGTGCCAGCGGGGACGGGGGAGTGAGCTCCTACGAGCAGTACTTC.

Only a few counts were recorded for this clonotype. The chain couples TRBV7-9 to TRBJ2-7; D is possibly TRBD2 (5 bases). CDR3 length: 13 residues. The V gene's germline CDR1 is SEHNR and CDR2 FQNEAQ (reference sequence). Trimming cost V 5 bases and J 4 bases, with 12 bases left between them. The CDR3 DNA is TGTGCCAGCAGCCCCCCATCGGGATACGAGCAGTACTTC. Translated, it gives CASSPPSGYEQYF.

This clonotype was observed at least ten times. J is TRBJ2-1 and V is TRBV7-3, with TRBD1 identical over 7 bases. The CDR3 sequence is 16 residues long. V gave up 2 bases and J gave up 8 bases; unmatched junction bases: 12. The V gene's germline CDR1 is SGHTA and CDR2 FQGTGA. Written as DNA, the CDR3 is TGTGCCAGCAGCTTAGGGGCCGGGACAGTGGGCGATGAGCAGTTCTTC. This encodes CASSLGAGTVGDEQFF.

A few counts support this clonotype. This chain uses TRBV30 with TRBJ2-1; perhaps D is TRBD1 or TRBD2 (6 bases each). Trimming left V 0 bases short and J 8 bases short, with 14 bases between. Germline lookup yields CDR1 GTSNPN and CDR2 SVGIG (reference sequence). CDR3 length: 14 residues. CDR3 sequence (DNA): TGTGCCTGGAGTGTCGGGGGCAATAGTGATGAGCAGTTCTTC. Its protein product is CAWSVGGNSDEQFF.

In this sample, this clonotype turned up many times. The chain combines TRBV7-2 with TRBJ1-6; TRBD1 agrees at 9 bases. Germline V gene sequence: CDR1 SGHTA, CDR2 FQGNSA. The V and J ends lost 5 bases and 5 bases, in that order; junction bases with no gene match: 4. This CDR3 region has 15 residues. The CDR3 DNA follows: TGTGCCAGCAGCCCAGGACAGGGGAATAATTCACCCCTCCACTTT. This encodes CASSPGQGNNSPLHF. Full variable domain (outside the CDR3, taken from reference TRBV7-2 and TRBJ1-6): GAGVSQSPSNKVTEKGKDVELRCDPISGHTALYWYRQSLGQGLEFLIYFQGNSAPDKSGLPSDRFSAERTGGSVSTLTIQRTQQEDSAVYLCASSPGQGNNSPLHFGNGTRLTVT.

In this sample, this clonotype turned up a few times. The rearrangement links TRBV19 to TRBJ2-1, with unresolved D. The germline V gene encodes CDR1 LNHDA and CDR2 SQIVND (reference sequence). The CDR3 length is 16 residues. V dropped 3 bases and J dropped 0 bases, with 12 bases sitting between them. The CDR3 is CASSMGDRSSYNEQFF. The CDR3 DNA is TGTGCCAGTAGTATGGGTGACCGAAGCTCCTACAATGAGCAGTTCTTC.

About this clonotype: A single base separates this from a much larger clone, so it may be a read error. The chain links TRBV5-1 to TRBJ1-1; D unclear. The CDR3 contains 15 residues. From germline, CDR1 is SGHRS and CDR2 YFSETQ. This CDR3 is CVSSLNSGRGTEAFF. CDR3 nucleotide sequence: TGCGTCAGCAGCTTAAACTCCGGGCGTGGGACTGAAGCTTTCTTT.

Many counts were recorded for this clonotype. A read error may produce the germline difference seen at one junction end. The chain employs TRBV6-5 and TRBJ2-1, with D possibly called TRBD1 or TRBD2 (6 bases each). Germline CDR1 reads MNHEY; CDR2 reads SVGAGI. The CDR3 consists of 14 residues. The CDR3 is CASSYSISTGAMIF. The CDR3 nucleotides read TGTGCCAGCAGTTACTCGATTTCGACGGGGGCGATGATCTTC.

In this sample, this clonotype turned up a few times. The genes are TRBV27 and TRBJ2-7; a possible D gene is TRBD2 (6 bases). The CDR3 extends over 14 amino acids. Germline values: CDR1 MNHEY, CDR2 SMNVEV (reference sequence). V lost 5 bases and J lost 4, with 15 bases in between. The CDR3 nucleotides are TGTGCCAGCAGTCCTCAACACGGGGGTTACGAGCAGTACTTC. Translation: CASSPQHGGYEQYF.

This clonotype was counted at least ten times. The chain employs TRBV20-1 and TRBJ2-7; D call uncertain. Trimming stripped 3 bases from V and 1 base from J, with 10 bases between. CDR3 length equals 13 residues. Germline assignment: CDR1 DFQATT and CDR2 SNEGSKA (reference sequence). CDR3 sequence reads: CSASDRMSYEQYF. The CDR3 nucleotides are TGCAGTGCTAGCGATCGCATGTCCTACGAGCAGTACTTC.

This clonotype was seen many times. The chain links TRBV28 to TRBJ2-3, with D tentatively TRBD2 (5 bases). The CDR3 is made up of 16 amino acids. Germline CDR1 MDHEN, CDR2 SYDVKM. V was pared by 1 base and J by 0 bases, with 11 bases between. The CDR3 sequence: CASSLFRETSTDTQYF. The CDR3 bases are TGTGCCAGCAGTTTATTCCGGGAAACTAGCACAGATACGCAGTATTTT.

The chain employs TRBV6-5 and TRBJ2-3, with a possible D match to TRBD1 (6 bases). The V gene lost 6 bases and the J gene lost 1 base, with 17 bases spanning the gap. The germline V gene encodes CDR1 MNHEY and CDR2 SVGAGI. The CDR3 is made up of 16 amino acids. The CDR3 nucleotides are TGTGCCAGCAGAGTTATATTGGGGGCCGGCACAGATACGCAGTATTTT. Translation: CASRVILGAGTDTQYF.

In its sample, this clonotype was seen many times. The rearrangement links TRBV5-4 to TRBJ2-3; D is uncertain. This CDR3 has 20 amino acids. V was pared by 4 bases and J by 1 base, with 28 bases between. Germline V gene lookup returns CDR1 SGHNT and CDR2 YYREEE (reference sequence). This CDR3 is CASSLMPGVGLMPGTDTQYF. In DNA, the CDR3 is TGTGCCAGCAGCCTCATGCCTGGGGTTGGGTTGATGCCGGGCACAGATACGCAGTATTTT.

This clonotype turned up a few times. This chain links TRBV6-2 or TRBV6-3 with TRBJ2-3; 9 nucleotides agree with TRBD1. Trimming took 5 bases from V and 4 from J; bases not matched to a gene: 10. Germline V lookup: CDR1 MNHEY, CDR2 SVGEGT. This CDR3 region has 16 residues. CDR3 in DNA: TGTGCCAGCAGTCCTAATTGGGACAGGGAATCAGATACGCAGTATTTT. It yields the protein CASSPNWDRESDTQYF.

Regarding this clonotype: A much larger clone sits a single nucleotide away, making a read error possible. This chain links TRBV4-3 with TRBJ2-7; maybe TRBD1 (6 bases). CDR3 length: 14 amino acids. CDR1 LGHNA and CDR2 YSLEER come from the germline V gene. Here the CDR3 reads CAGSQDRPTYEQYF. In DNA form, the CDR3 reads TGCGCCGGCAGCCAAGACAGGCCAACCTACGAGCAGTACTTC.

This clonotype was counted at least ten times. V is TRBV9 and J is TRBJ1-4, with 7 bases identical to TRBD1. The trim removed 0 bases at V and 8 bases at J, leaving 10 bases unmatched. CDR3 length equals 16 residues. CDR1 is SGDLS, CDR2 YYNGEE, per germline. This CDR3 is CASSVESFSGGEKLFF. CDR3 DNA sequence: TGTGCCAGCAGCGTAGAGTCTTTCTCAGGGGGAGAAAAACTGTTTTTT.

Notes on this clonotype: A single base separates this from a much larger clone, so it may be a read error. V and J are TRBV3-1 and TRBJ2-7; tentatively, D is TRBD2 (5 bases). Trimming took off 1 base at V and 7 bases at J, with 8 bases between the two ends. In germline, CDR1 is LGHDT, CDR2 YNNKEL (reference sequence). CDR3 length: 12 amino acids. CDR3 in DNA: TGTGCCAGCAGCCAAGGGACTGAGGAGCAGTACTTC. Its protein product is CASSQGTEEQYF.

A note on this clonotype: One end of the junction varies from germline; a read error may be responsible. The rearrangement links TRBV28 to TRBJ2-7; D is undetermined. The CDR3 spans 14 residues. Germline V gene sequence: CDR1 MDHEN, CDR2 SYDVKM. CDR3 in DNA: TGTGCCGGCAGTCTCAGACTGATCTCCTACGAGCAGTACTTC. Translation gives CAGSLRLISYEQYF.

In its sample, this clonotype was seen many times. The rearrangement joins TRBV21-1 to TRBJ1-5; TRBD1 is the table's D call, not checked against the DNA. TRBV21-1 is noted as a pseudogene. This CDR3 contains 17 residues. The CDR3 spells CASSTPERDSHTQPQHF. CDR3 nucleotides: TGTGCCAGCAGCACCCCTGAGAGAGACAGCCACACTCAGCCCCAGCATTTT.

The V and J genes are TRBV10-3 and TRBJ2-3; the match to TRBD2 covers 9 bases. CDR1 and CDR2 from the germline V gene are ENHRY and SYGVKD. CDR3 size: 14 residues. After removal of 9 bases from V and 6 bases from J, the junction contained 10 bases not matched to a gene. The CDR3 coding sequence is TGTGCCATTGCGCGGGAGGGGGGACGGGATACGCAGTATTTT. Protein sequence: CAIAREGGRDTQYF.

This clonotype was seen more than once but under ten times. The chain is built from TRBV19 and TRBJ1-5, with TRBD1 matching 9 bases. The ends lost 7 bases at V and 6 bases at J; junction bases unmatched: 7. The CDR3 contains 14 residues. The germline gives CDR1 LNHDA, CDR2 SQIVND (reference sequence). This chain's CDR3 is CASTLQGAGQPQHF. CDR3 nucleotide sequence: TGTGCCAGTACCCTACAGGGGGCAGGTCAGCCCCAGCATTTT.

This clonotype occurred a few times. This chain joins TRBV6-2 or TRBV6-3 and TRBJ1-5; D remains ambiguous. V lost 8 bases to trimming and J lost 6 bases, with 8 bases between them. The CDR3 is made up of 11 amino acids. Germline-derived CDR1 and CDR2 are MNHEY and SVGEGT. The CDR3 reads CASGYGQPQHF. CDR3 in DNA: TGTGCCAGCGGCTATGGTCAGCCCCAGCATTTT.

This clonotype showed up many times. V usage is TRBV6-7 and J usage is TRBJ2-1; TRBD2 agrees at 8 bases. TRBV6-7 is sorted into the ORF group, with uncertain function. The CDR3 sequence is 18 residues long. Trimming cost V 6 bases and J 0 bases; bases outside gene matches: 13. CDR3 residues: CASSRHRTGTSSYNEQFF. CDR3 nucleotide sequence: TGTGCCAGCAGCCGCCACAGGACCGGGACTAGCTCCTACAATGAGCAGTTCTTC.

This clonotype was seen repeatedly, ten times or more. This chain uses TRBV7-8 with TRBJ2-2, with TRBD2 matching 11 bases. Germline trimming cut 1 base from V and 6 bases from J; bases unmatched to any gene: 7. This CDR3 has 17 residues. Germline CDR1 is SGHVS and CDR2 is FQNEAQ. CDR3 DNA: TGTGCCAGCAGCTTAGATAGGCTAGCGGGGGGTGCCGGGGAGCTGTTTTTT. Translating gives CASSLDRLAGGAGELFF.

This clonotype was detected ten times or more. The V gene is TRBV7-2, the J gene TRBJ2-1, with 9 bases fitting TRBD1. CDR3 length equals 18 residues. The V segment lost 4 bases and the J segment 3 bases; nucleotides outside the gene matches: 13. Germline CDR1 and CDR2: SGHTA and FQGNSA. DNA of the CDR3: TGTGCCAGCAGCTGGGGCCCGGGACAGGGAACCCTCTACAATGAGCAGTTCTTC. This codes for CASSWGPGQGTLYNEQFF.

This clonotype has a handful of counts. This chain joins TRBV7-9 and TRBJ2-3, with a tentative D call TRBD2 (5 bases). The CDR3 runs to 11 residues. Deletions cut 10 bases from V and 14 bases from J, with 19 bases between. CDR1 and CDR2 from the germline V gene are SEHNR and FQNEAQ (reference sequence). The CDR3 nucleotides are TGTGCCACTAACTGGGGAGCCTGGTGGTATTTT. This translates into CATNWGAWWYF.

This chain uses TRBV27 with TRBJ1-1, with D possibly being TRBD1 (6 bases). Germline V gives CDR1 MNHEY, CDR2 SMNVEV (reference sequence). V dropped 6 bases and J dropped 9 bases, with 17 bases sitting between them. The CDR3 length is 13 residues. In nucleotides, the CDR3 is TGTGCCAGCAGCAGTACAGGGTTAGTTAAAGCTTTCTTT. Translation gives CASSSTGLVKAFF.

To note about this clonotype: A much larger clone differs from this one at a single base, so this may be a read error. The chain uses TRBV4-3 and TRBJ2-7; D is perhaps TRBD2 (6 bases). Germline assignment: CDR1 LGHNA and CDR2 YSLEER. The CDR3 has 14 amino acids. Trimming removed 1 base from V and 3 bases from J, with 10 bases in between. DNA for the CDR3: TGCGCCAGCAGCCAAGGGACTATCGGCTACGAGCAGTACTTC. Encoded protein: CASSQGTIGYEQYF.

This clonotype was observed many times. This sequence joins TRBV20-1 and TRBJ1-1, with 8 bases identical to TRBD1. Germline V lookup: CDR1 DFQATT, CDR2 SNEGSKA (reference sequence). The V segment lost 2 bases and the J segment 4 bases; nucleotides outside the gene matches: 6. The CDR3 is 14 residues long. The CDR3 nucleotides are TGCAGTGCTAGACAGGGGGCAGGCGGCACTGAAGCTTTCTTT. Its translation: CSARQGAGGTEAFF.